This TCR beta chain is drawn from a study of T cell responses to AZD1222 COVID-19 vaccine. Study-wide points: Spike-wide coverage was observed for vaccine-associated CD4 TCRs, with dominant responses at 160-218 and 743-854. Repertoire collection took place solely once the T cell response had peaked.

Germline trimming cut 8 bases from V and 3 bases from J; bases unmatched to any gene: 9. In germline, CDR1 is LNHDA, CDR2 SQIVND (reference sequence). The CDR3 has 15 residues. Samples with a second dose at about 4 or about 12 weeks were pooled together. Repertoires were generated with immunoSEQ multiplex PCR, while TCRdb's copy carries only in-frame clones and drops some. Here the sample spans 130,000 or so clones, nearly 90% being singletons. This clone turned up a few times. Its antigen is unknown. Here the sequenced sample was peripheral blood, taken 28 days after the second AZD1222 dose. This receptor was obtained from an adult who received the AZD1222 COVID-19 vaccine. The chain links TRBV19 to TRBJ2-2; 7 bases match TRBD1. The CDR3 sequence: CASGPGQTYTGELFF. The CDR3 DNA is TGTGCCAGTGGACCGGGACAGACATACACCGGGGAGCTGTTTTTT.